This T cell receptor (beta chain) was captured by sequencing in a study of blood T cells in healthy people across ages. Using a J-beta primer mix together with a sample-barcoded 5' primer, a second PCR was run for about 7 to 12 cycles. Tagging of each cDNA molecule was performed by a template-switch adaptor with 12 random nucleotides. There were at least 3 million CDR3-containing paired-end reads obtained from each sample. TCRdb independently ran MiXCR on the 5' RACE reads; one entry per CDR3 protein. The sample includes about 500,000 distinct CDR3 sequences, approximately 25% of them seen just once. The CDR3 loop spans 16 amino acids. Germline loops: CDR1 LGHDT, CDR2 YNNKEL (reference sequence). V lost 1 base and J lost 3, with 12 bases in between. This clonotype has more than one count but fewer than ten. The data were also submitted as part of a second study, on T cells of mothers and their children. From that second work: Each mother yielded more than 9 million TCR beta CDR3 reads. Each child yielded a few million reads.

The chain links TRBV3-1 to TRBJ1-4, with D tentatively TRBD1 (6 bases). This clonotype was obtained from a boy aged 5-17 years in good health. Sequenced: blood. CDR3 amino acids: CASSQGNRAPNEKLFF. The DNA of the CDR3 is TGTGCCAGCAGCCAAGGAAACAGGGCCCCTAATGAAAAACTGTTTTTT.